This TCR beta chain is drawn from a study of T-cell memory formation after mild COVID-19 (dated by TCRdb to the early 2020s). Regarding the complete study: TCR sequence clusters from the two donors were largely donor specific. In a couple of donors, T-cell clones that expanded and contracted after mild COVID-19 were followed by sequencing TCRalpha and TCRbeta repertoires longitudinally. The cohort was made up of two young adult volunteers, one female and one male, who were previously healthy. What the authors observed across the whole study: Only a couple of mild cases were covered in the study, and larger cohorts including severe cases with pre-infection samples were considered necessary. The detection of some responding clones in pre-infection memory suggests that pre-existing cross-reactive memory T cells joined the SARS-CoV-2 response. Clones that contracted from day 15 to 85 showed balanced CD4/CD8 phenotypes, whereas a second wave of clones that expanded from day 15 to 37 leaned towards CD4+. Whether the second-wave clones peaking on day 37 were SARS-CoV-2 specific was not confirmed. Contracting CD4+ clones turned up mainly in the CM and EM memory subsets, whereas EMRA was where CD8+ clones were enriched.

Sequencing took place on an Illumina NovaSeq 6000. Using 5'RACE with constant-segment primers, TCRalpha and TCRbeta cDNA libraries were constructed, with sample barcodes and unique molecular identifiers added in the process. RNA was extracted from every sample with Trizol reagent. Amplification of the libraries took two PCR steps, and the second step added a second sample barcode plus Illumina TruSeq adapters. The libraries were sequenced on an Illumina NovaSeq using 2 x 150 bp paired-end reads. Per the source publication's procedure: Demultiplexing of reads and collapsing into UMI-guided consensus sequences were performed with migec v1.2.7. Using mixcr v2.1.11, UMI consensuses were aligned to TRA and TRB V and J templates and then assembled into clonotypes. Clonotypes were classified as expanded or contracted when called significant by both edgeR and NoisET, with noise models trained on biological replicates. For edgeR calls, the cutoffs were a false discovery rate-adjusted p below 0.01 and a log2 fold-change threshold of 1. As an exploratory analysis of dynamics, max-normalized trajectories of the 1000 most abundant clonotypes were examined with PCA combined with hierarchical clustering. Separately sequenced CD4+ and CD8+ repertoires were used to assign a CD4 or CD8 phenotype to each responding clone. TCRdb trimmed the raw reads at Q25, called clones with MiXCR and kept productive beta chains. Each CDR3 protein gets just one entry, which takes the most common genes and DNA from the rows behind it. None of the V and J calls come from the authors' own analysis; TCRdb made them. For this sample there are around 210,000 distinct CDR3 sequences; more than 8% appear just once. The ten largest make up around 3.3% of the sample.

The V and J ends are trimmed by 2 bases and 4 bases, leaving 8 bases between them. The CDR3 runs 14 residues from the cysteine to the phenylalanine. Here the CDR3 DNA is all that survives: 42 bases in frame from base 1. CDR1 MNHNY and CDR2 SVGAGI were looked up in the germline V gene (reference sequence). Ficoll-Paque density gradient centrifugation was used to isolate PBMCs. Remarks on this clonotype: There is no known antigen for this receptor. No base qualities exist here, and no much larger clone lies one base off it.

The receptor was derived from a man in his late teens or twenties who had mild COVID-19 (a few samples of this study predate the infection). The sample titles of this study are shuffled in the database, so cell type and time point are left out; the donor was told from shared clones. Source material: PBMCs or a T cell subset sorted from them (not recorded which). This receptor chain uses TRBV6-6 and TRBJ1-4; there is no confident call for the D gene. The nucleotide sequence is TGTGCCAGCAGTTACCGGGGAGATAATGAAAAACTGTTTTTT. This encodes CASSYRGDNEKLFF.